This TCR beta chain emerged from a study of cytomegalovirus exposure and HLA in healthy donors. PCR was performed using 60 Vbeta and 13 Jbeta primers. The assay was immunoSEQ multiplex PCR, and TCRdb's table has in-frame clones only and misses some. The sample records some 160,000 clones, roughly three quarters being singletons. Deletions cut 6 bases from V and 5 bases from J, with 10 bases between. The CDR3 totals 12 residues. CDR1 and CDR2 (germline): PRHDT, FYEKMQ (reference sequence). As concerns this clone: Its antigen is still unknown.

The study sampled nominally healthy donors, though unrecorded immune exposures were likely. Study-level findings and limits: The dataset shows that most TCR sequences were rare, while some public TCRs occurred in many donors. Presence/absence comparisons presumed near-even sequencing depth among donors. Per a prior analysis, the majority of TCR beta V segments were productive roughly 87% or roughly 30% of the time.

Sequenced sample: PBMCs. The source of this sequence is a man in his sixties in good health and CMV-seronegative. The V and J genes are TRBV13 and TRBJ1-2; D is undetermined. CDR3 in amino acids: CASRLTEYGYTF. CDR3 nucleotides: TGTGCCAGCAGACTTACAGAGTATGGCTACACCTTC.